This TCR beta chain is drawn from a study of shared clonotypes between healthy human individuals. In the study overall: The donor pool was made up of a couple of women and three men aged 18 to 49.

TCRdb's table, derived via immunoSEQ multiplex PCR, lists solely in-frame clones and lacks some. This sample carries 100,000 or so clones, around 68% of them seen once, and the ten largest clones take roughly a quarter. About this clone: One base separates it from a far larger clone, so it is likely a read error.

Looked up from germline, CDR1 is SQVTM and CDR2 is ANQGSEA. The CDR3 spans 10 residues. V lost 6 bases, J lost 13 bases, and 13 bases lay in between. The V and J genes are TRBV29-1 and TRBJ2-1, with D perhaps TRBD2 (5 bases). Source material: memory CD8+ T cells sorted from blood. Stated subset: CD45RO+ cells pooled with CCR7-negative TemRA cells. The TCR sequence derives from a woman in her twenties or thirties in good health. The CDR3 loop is CSVLARLQFF. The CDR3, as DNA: TGCAGCGTGTTAGCGAGACTCCAGTTCTTC.